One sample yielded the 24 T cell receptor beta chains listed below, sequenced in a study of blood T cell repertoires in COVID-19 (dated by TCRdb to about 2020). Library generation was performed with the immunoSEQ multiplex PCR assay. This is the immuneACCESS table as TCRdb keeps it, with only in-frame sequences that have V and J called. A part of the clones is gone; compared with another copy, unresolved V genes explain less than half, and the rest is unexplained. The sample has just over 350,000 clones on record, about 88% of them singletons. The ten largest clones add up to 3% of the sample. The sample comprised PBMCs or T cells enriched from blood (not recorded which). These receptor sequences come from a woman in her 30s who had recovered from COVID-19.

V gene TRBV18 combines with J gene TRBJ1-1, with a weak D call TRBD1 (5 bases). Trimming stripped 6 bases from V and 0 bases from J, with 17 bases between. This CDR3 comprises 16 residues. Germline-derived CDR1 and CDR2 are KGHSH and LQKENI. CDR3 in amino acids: CASSETDISLNTEAFF. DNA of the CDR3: TGTGCCAGCTCGGAGACAGACATTAGTCTGAACACTGAAGCTTTCTTT.

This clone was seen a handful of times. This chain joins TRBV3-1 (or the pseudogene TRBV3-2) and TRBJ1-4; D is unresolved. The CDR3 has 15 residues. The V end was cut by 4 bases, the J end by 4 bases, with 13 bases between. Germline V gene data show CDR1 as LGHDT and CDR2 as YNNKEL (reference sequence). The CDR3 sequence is CASSPWTEVNEKLFF. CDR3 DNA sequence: TGTGCCAGCAGCCCTTGGACTGAAGTTAATGAAAAACTGTTTTTT.

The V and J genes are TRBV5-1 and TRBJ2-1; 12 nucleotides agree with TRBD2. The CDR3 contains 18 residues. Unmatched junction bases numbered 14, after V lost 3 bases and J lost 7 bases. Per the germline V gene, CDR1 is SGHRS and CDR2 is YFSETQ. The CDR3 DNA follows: TGCGCCAGCAGCTCAGGAGAACTAGCGGGGGGCCTCCAAAATGAGCAGTTCTTC. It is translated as CASSSGELAGGLQNEQFF.

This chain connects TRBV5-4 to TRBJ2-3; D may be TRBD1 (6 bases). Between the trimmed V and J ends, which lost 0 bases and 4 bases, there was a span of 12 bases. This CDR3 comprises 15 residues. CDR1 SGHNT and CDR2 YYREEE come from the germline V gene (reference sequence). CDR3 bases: TGTGCCAGCAGCTTGGCTGGCGAGGGGGCAGATACGCAGTATTTT. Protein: CASSLAGEGADTQYF.

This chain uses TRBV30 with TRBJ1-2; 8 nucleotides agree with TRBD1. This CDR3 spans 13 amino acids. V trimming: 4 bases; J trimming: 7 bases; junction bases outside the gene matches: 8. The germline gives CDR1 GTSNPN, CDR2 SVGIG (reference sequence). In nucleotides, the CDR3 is TGTGCCTGGACAACGACAGGGGAAAGTGGCTACACCTTC. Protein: CAWTTTGESGYTF.

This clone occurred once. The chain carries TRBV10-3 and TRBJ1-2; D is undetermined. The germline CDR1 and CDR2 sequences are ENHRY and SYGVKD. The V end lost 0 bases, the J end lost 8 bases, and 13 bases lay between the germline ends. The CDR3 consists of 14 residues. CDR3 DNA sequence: TGTGCCATCAGTGAGTCGACAATCGCTGACGGCTACACCTTC. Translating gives CAISESTIADGYTF.

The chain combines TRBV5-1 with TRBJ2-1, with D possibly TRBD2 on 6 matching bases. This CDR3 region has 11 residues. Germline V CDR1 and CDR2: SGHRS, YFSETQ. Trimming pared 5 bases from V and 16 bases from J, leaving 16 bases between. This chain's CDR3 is CASSFEGGVFF. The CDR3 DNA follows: TGCGCCAGCAGTTTTGAGGGAGGCGTCTTCTTC.

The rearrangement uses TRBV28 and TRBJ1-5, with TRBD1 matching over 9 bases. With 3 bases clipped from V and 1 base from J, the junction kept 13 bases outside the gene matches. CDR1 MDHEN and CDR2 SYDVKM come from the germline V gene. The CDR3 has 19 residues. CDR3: CASSFPRGTGFSSNQPQHF. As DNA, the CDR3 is TGTGCCAGCAGTTTCCCCCGGGGGACAGGGTTTTCGAGCAATCAGCCCCAGCATTTT.

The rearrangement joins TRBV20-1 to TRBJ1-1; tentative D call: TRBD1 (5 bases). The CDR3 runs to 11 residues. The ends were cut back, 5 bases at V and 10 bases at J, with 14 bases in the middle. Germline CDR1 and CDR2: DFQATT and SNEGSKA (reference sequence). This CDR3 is CSAPGRLGAFF. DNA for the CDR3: TGCAGTGCTCCAGGGCGGCTCGGAGCTTTCTTT.

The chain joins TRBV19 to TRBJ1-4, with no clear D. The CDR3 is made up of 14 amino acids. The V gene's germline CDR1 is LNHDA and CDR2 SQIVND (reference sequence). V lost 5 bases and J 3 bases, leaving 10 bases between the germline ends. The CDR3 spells CASSVAAANEKLFF. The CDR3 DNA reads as TGTGCCAGTAGTGTCGCGGCGGCTAATGAAAAACTGTTTTTT.

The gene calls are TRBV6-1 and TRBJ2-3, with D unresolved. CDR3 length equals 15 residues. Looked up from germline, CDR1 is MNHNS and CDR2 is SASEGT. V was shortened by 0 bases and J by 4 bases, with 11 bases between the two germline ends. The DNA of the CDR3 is TGTGCCAGCAGTGAAGCTAGTAAGTCTTCAGATACGCAGTATTTT. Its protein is CASSEASKSSDTQYF.

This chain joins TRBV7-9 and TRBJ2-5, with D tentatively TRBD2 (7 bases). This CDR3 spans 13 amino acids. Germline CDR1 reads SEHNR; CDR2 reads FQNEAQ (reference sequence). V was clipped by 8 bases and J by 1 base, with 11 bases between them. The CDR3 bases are TGTGCCAGCCGGCGGGGGCTCCAAGAGACCCAGTACTTC. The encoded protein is CASRRGLQETQYF.

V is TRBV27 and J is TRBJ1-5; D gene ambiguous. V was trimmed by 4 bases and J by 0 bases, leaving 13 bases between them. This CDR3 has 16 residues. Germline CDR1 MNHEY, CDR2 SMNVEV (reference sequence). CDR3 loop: CASSSRGDYSNQPQHF. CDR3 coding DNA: TGTGCCAGCAGTTCCCGCGGAGATTATAGCAATCAGCCCCAGCATTTT.

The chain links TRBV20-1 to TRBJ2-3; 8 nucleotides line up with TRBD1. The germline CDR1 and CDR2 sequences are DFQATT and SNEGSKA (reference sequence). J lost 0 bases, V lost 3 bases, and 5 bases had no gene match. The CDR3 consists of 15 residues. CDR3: CSASGGQGSTDTQYF. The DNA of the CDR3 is TGCAGTGCTAGTGGCGGACAGGGAAGCACAGATACGCAGTATTTT.

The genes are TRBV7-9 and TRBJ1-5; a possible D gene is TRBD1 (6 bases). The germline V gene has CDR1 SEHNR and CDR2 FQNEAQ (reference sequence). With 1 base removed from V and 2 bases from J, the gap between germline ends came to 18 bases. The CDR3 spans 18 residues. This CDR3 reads CASSLGAGTYNRNQPQHF. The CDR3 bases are TGTGCCAGCAGCTTAGGGGCTGGGACATACAATCGCAATCAGCCCCAGCATTTT.

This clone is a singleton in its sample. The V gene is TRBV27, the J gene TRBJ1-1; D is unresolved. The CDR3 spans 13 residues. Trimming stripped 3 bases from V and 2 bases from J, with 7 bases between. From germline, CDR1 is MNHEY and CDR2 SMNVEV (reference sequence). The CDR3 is CASSFQVNTEAFF. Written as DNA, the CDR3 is TGTGCCAGCAGTTTCCAGGTCAACACTGAAGCTTTCTTT.

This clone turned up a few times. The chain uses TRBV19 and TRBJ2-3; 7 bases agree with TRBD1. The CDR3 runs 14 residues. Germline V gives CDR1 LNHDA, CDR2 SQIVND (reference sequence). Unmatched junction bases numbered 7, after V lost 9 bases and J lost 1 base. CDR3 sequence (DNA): TGTGCCAGCATAGACAGGGCGCGCACAGATACGCAGTATTTT. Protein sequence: CASIDRARTDTQYF.

This CDR3 is CATSSSAGNSPLHF. CDR3 DNA sequence: TGTGCCACCAGCAGTTCGGCAGGGAATTCACCCCTCCACTTT. This sequence joins TRBV15 and TRBJ1-6, with D possibly being TRBD1 (5 bases). The germline gives CDR1 LNHNV, CDR2 YYDKDF (reference sequence). Deletions cut 3 bases from V and 7 bases from J, with 10 bases between. The length of the CDR3 is 14 residues.

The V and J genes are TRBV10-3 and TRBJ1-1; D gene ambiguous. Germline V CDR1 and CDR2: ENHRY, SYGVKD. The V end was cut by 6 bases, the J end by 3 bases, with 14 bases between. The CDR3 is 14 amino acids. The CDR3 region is CAIRQERGYTEAFF. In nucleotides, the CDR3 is TGTGCCATCAGGCAGGAGCGAGGGTACACTGAAGCTTTCTTT.

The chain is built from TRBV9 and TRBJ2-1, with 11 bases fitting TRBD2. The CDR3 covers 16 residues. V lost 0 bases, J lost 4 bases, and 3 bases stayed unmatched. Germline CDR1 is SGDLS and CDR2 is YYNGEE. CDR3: CASSVAGTSGYNEQFF. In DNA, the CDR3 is TGTGCCAGCAGCGTAGCTGGGACTAGCGGATACAATGAGCAGTTCTTC.

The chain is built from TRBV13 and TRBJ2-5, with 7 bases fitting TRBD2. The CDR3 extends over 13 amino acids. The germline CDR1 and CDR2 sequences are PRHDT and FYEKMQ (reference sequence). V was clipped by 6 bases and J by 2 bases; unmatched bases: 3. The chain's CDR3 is CASSPGGQETQYF. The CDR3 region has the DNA TGTGCCAGCAGTCCGGGGGGACAAGAGACCCAGTACTTC.

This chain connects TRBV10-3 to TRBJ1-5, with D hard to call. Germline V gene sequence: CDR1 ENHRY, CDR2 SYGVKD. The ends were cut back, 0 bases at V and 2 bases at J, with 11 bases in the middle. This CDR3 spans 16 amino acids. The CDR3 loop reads CAISESTDGGNQPQHF. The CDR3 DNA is TGTGCCATCAGTGAGTCGACTGATGGAGGCAATCAGCCCCAGCATTTT.

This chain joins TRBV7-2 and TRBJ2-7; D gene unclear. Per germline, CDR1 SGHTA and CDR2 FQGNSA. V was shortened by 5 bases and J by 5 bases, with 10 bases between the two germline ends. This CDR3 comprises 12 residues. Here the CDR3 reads CASSNRVHEQYF. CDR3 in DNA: TGTGCCAGCAGCAACCGGGTACACGAGCAGTACTTC.

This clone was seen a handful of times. Here the CDR3 DNA reads TGTGCCAGCAGTCGCACCACAGGGGTAGACTATGGCTACACCTTC. It codes for CASSRTTGVDYGYTF. The V gene is TRBV6-5, the J gene TRBJ1-2; 7 bases are shared with TRBD1. Germline V gene lookup returns CDR1 MNHEY and CDR2 SVGAGI. The J segment lost 3 bases and the V segment lost 5 bases, leaving 9 bases of the junction unmatched. The length of the CDR3 is 15 residues.